These 16 T cell receptor beta chains were sequenced from one sample in a study of CD8 T cells in ankylosing spondylitis. Study outcomes and limitations: Ankylosing spondylitis blood appeared to be characterized by a TCR beta motif of roughly eight highly homologous variants.

No cognate antigen is known for these TCRs. Via MiXCR, TCRdb re-called the 5' RACE reads, giving one row per CDR3 protein. The sample lists around 540,000 distinct CDR3 sequences; about an eighth were seen once. The sequenced material came from blood, either unsorted or a sorted T cell fraction (not recorded which). The receptors originated from a male donor with ankylosing spondylitis.

DNA for the CDR3: TGTGCCACCACAGGGGGTGGCACTGAAGCTTTCTTT. Its protein is CATTGGGTEAFF. The rearrangement joins TRBV27 to TRBJ1-1; 8 nucleotides agree with TRBD1. Germline-derived CDR1 and CDR2 are MNHEY and SMNVEV (reference sequence). The V segment lost 10 bases and the J segment 4 bases; nucleotides outside the gene matches: 5. The CDR3 covers 12 residues.

This clonotype came up many times. This chain connects TRBV11-2 to TRBJ2-3; tentative D call: TRBD2 (6 bases). Germline-derived CDR1 and CDR2 are SGHAT and FQNNGV. The CDR3 loop spans 13 amino acids. Deletions cut 4 bases from V and 6 bases from J, with 11 bases between. Here the CDR3 reads CASSSSGFDTQYF. The CDR3 DNA is TGTGCCAGCAGCTCCAGCGGGTTTGATACGCAGTATTTT.

In its sample, this clonotype was seen a few times. The rearrangement uses TRBV4-2 and TRBJ2-4, with a weak D call TRBD1 (7 bases). Germline-derived CDR1 and CDR2 are LGHNA and YNFKEQ. The CDR3 spans 18 residues. Deletions cut 0 bases from V and 5 bases from J, with 20 bases between. The CDR3 sequence is CASSQDAKSDREENIQYF. The CDR3, as DNA: TGTGCCAGCAGCCAAGACGCTAAGTCAGACAGGGAGGAAAACATTCAGTACTTC.

The table lists this clonotype with many counts. V and J are TRBV5-1 and TRBJ1-1; D gene uncertain. V was cut by 2 bases and J by 2 bases, with 10 bases left in between. This CDR3 comprises 14 residues. CDR1 is SGHRS, CDR2 YFSETQ, per germline. This chain's CDR3 is CASSFAVSNTEAFF. The CDR3, as DNA: TGCGCCAGCAGCTTCGCGGTCAGTAACACTGAAGCTTTCTTT.

V gene TRBV6-4 combines with J gene TRBJ1-1; TRBD1 aligns across 8 bases. Trimming removed 3 bases from V and 5 bases from J; junction bases left unmatched: 5. Per germline, CDR1 MRHNA and CDR2 SNTAGT. The length of the CDR3 is 14 residues. CDR3 sequence: CASSESGGRTEAFF. The DNA of the CDR3 is TGTGCCAGCAGTGAATCAGGGGGCAGGACTGAAGCTTTCTTT.

The chain uses TRBV4-1 and TRBJ2-1; 8 bases align to TRBD2. The CDR3 spans 12 residues. The J segment lost 12 bases and the V segment lost 4 bases, leaving 5 bases of the junction unmatched. Per germline, CDR1 MGHRA and CDR2 YSYEKL. In DNA, the CDR3 is TGCGCCAGCAGCCCGGTAGCGGGGACGCAGTTCTTC. Encoded protein: CASSPVAGTQFF.

This clonotype has ten or more counts. The chain combines TRBV20-1 with TRBJ2-1, with 7 positions matching TRBD2. Germline assignment: CDR1 DFQATT and CDR2 SNEGSKA (reference sequence). CDR3 length: 14 residues. V was pared by 6 bases and J by 4 bases, with 9 bases of the junction left unmatched. The CDR3 DNA follows: TGCAGTGCCTTCACTAGCGCAACGTACAATGAGCAGTTCTTC. Its protein product is CSAFTSATYNEQFF.

As for this clonotype: The conserved phenylalanine or tryptophan is not found at the CDR3 terminus, so this likely reflects a read error. V and J are TRBV5-1 and TRBJ2-7, with 11 bases lining up with TRBD2. Germline V gives CDR1 SGHRS, CDR2 YFSETQ. This CDR3 comprises 15 residues. Losses at the gene ends were 4 bases for V and 0 bases for J; bases not matched to a gene: 3. CDR3 protein: CASSGLAGPSYEQYL. CDR3 DNA: TGCGCCAGCAGCGGACTAGCGGGCCCCTCCTACGAGCAGTACCTC.

This clonotype was seen many times. This chain joins TRBV3-1 and TRBJ2-1; no clear D gene. V gave up 1 base and J gave up 10 bases, with 8 bases separating them. CDR3 size: 12 residues. The V gene's germline CDR1 is LGHDT and CDR2 YNNKEL (reference sequence). The CDR3 nucleotides are TGTGCCAGCAGCCAAGGTCCGCGAGAGCAGTTCTTC. Its translation is CASSQGPREQFF.

This clonotype was counted ten times or more. The chain joins TRBV2 to TRBJ2-5; D is perhaps TRBD2 (5 bases). This CDR3 contains 17 residues. V was cut by 4 bases and J by 0 bases, with 18 bases left in between. Germline CDR1 reads SNHLY; CDR2 reads FYNNEI. CDR3 loop: CASSGAWGGGYQETQYF. The CDR3 bases are TGTGCCAGCAGTGGAGCATGGGGTGGAGGTTACCAAGAGACCCAGTACTTC.

The chain uses TRBV11-2 and TRBJ2-5; D is possibly TRBD2 (6 bases). Germline V CDR1 and CDR2: SGHAT, FQNNGV. V was shortened by 5 bases and J by 5 bases, with 18 bases between the two germline ends. The CDR3 has 15 amino acids. In DNA form, the CDR3 reads TGTGCCAGCAGCCTCAGGGACTTTCGGGAGGAGACCCAGTACTTC. Translating gives CASSLRDFREETQYF. The complete variable domain, with remaining parts taken from reference TRBV11-2 and TRBJ2-5, reads EAGVAQSPRYKIIEKRQSVAFWCNPISGHATLYWYQQILGQGPKLLIQFQNNGVVDDSQLPKDRFSAERLKGVDSTLKIQPAKLEDSAVYLCASSLRDFREETQYFGPGTRLLVL.

This clonotype has more than one count but fewer than ten. This chain joins TRBV18 and TRBJ2-3; TRBD1 might be the D (5 bases). Trimming pared 2 bases from V and 5 bases from J, leaving 8 bases between. Per germline, CDR1 KGHSH and CDR2 LQKENI. The CDR3 totals 13 residues. CDR3 loop: CASSPGALDTQYF. The CDR3 DNA reads as TGTGCCAGCTCACCAGGGGCGTTAGATACGCAGTATTTT.

The chain joins TRBV24-1 to TRBJ1-1, with no clear D. This CDR3 has 10 amino acids. The germline V gene encodes CDR1 KGHDR and CDR2 SFDVKD. The ends were cut back, 12 bases at V and 7 bases at J, with 11 bases in the middle. The CDR3 nucleotides are TGTGCCCCTAGTTTACTTGAAGCTTTCTTT. This gives the protein CAPSLLEAFF.

This clonotype was observed at least ten times. The chain is built from TRBV12-3 or TRBV12-4 and TRBJ1-4; D may be TRBD1 (5 bases). The CDR3 spans 14 residues. With 4 bases removed from V and 7 bases from J, the gap between germline ends came to 13 bases. The DNA for the CDR3 is TGTGCCAGCAGTTCCAGGGTCTGGGGTGAAAAACTGTTTTTT. This gives the protein CASSSRVWGEKLFF.

The rearrangement uses TRBV20-1 and TRBJ2-6; D is possibly TRBD2 (6 bases). The germline V gene encodes CDR1 DFQATT and CDR2 SNEGSKA (reference sequence). The CDR3 length is 15 residues. V gave up 0 bases and J gave up 4 bases, with 10 bases separating them. In nucleotides, the CDR3 is TGCAGTGCTAGAGAGGGAGGTCCCGGGGCCAACGTCCTGACTTTC. It specifies CSAREGGPGANVLTF.

This clonotype has at least ten counts. This chain uses TRBV12-3 or TRBV12-4 with TRBJ2-1; 8 bases agree with TRBD2. The J segment lost 9 bases and the V segment lost 3 bases, leaving 7 bases of the junction unmatched. The length of the CDR3 is 14 residues. The CDR3 nucleotides read TGTGCCAGCAGTTTGACGGGAGGGCGTGTTGAGCAGTTCTTC. This encodes CASSLTGGRVEQFF.